Listed here is a single T cell receptor (beta chain). The germline V and J ends were trimmed by 6 bases and 2 bases, with 4 bases remaining between them. The CDR3 length is 11 residues. Germline assignment: CDR1 MGHDK and CDR2 SYGVNS. With 60 Vbeta and 13 Jbeta primers, the PCR was carried out. Study processing details: In a later analysis, 80 million to 100 million unique TCR beta chains included roughly 11 million shared by two or more donors. The repertoire was sequenced with immunoSEQ multiplex PCR; TCRdb's copy has only in-frame clones and lacks some. Clone size and the V and J calls come from that table; the DNA yielded D and trimming. The sample lists 90,000 to 110,000 clones, about 83% occurring once. This entry comes from a study of cytomegalovirus exposure and HLA in healthy donors.

The clonotype was recovered from a man younger than 35 in good health and CMV-seronegative. The sequenced sample consisted of PBMCs. The V call is TRBV25-1, the J call TRBJ1-2, with unresolved D. The CDR3 protein is CASRRNYGYTF. The CDR3 DNA reads TGTGCCAGCAGGCGGAACTATGGCTACACCTTC.